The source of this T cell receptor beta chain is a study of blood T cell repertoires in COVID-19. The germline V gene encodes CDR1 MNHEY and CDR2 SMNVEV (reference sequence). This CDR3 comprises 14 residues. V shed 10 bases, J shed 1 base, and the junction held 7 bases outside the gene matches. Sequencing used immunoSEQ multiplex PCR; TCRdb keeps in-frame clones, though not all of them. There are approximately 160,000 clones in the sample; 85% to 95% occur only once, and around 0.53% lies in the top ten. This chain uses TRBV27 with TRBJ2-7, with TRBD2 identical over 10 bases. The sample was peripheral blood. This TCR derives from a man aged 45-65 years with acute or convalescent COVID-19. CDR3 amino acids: CATKAGGGSYEQYF. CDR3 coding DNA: TGTGCCACCAAAGCGGGAGGGGGGTCCTACGAGCAGTACTTC.